This T cell receptor beta chain was recovered during a study of radiotherapy plus CTLA-4 blockade in lung cancer. Study-wide background: About 20% of patients responded objectively, and around 32% achieved disease control.

Receiving focal radiation plus CTLA-4 blockade with ipilimumab were patients who had chemo-refractory metastatic non-small-cell lung cancer. The repertoire was sequenced with immunoSEQ multiplex PCR; TCRdb's copy has only in-frame clones and lacks some. The sample includes 45,000 or so clones, about 88% of them seen just once. This CDR3 spans 14 amino acids. The V and J ends lost 1 base and 6 bases respectively, with 14 bases between them. Germline loops: CDR1 SGDLS, CDR2 YYNGEE. Study results and caveats: Reportedly, early blood T cell clone dynamics best predicted response, with interferon-beta. Subsequent to radiotherapy plus ipilimumab, tumor-derived TCR clones underwent expansion in blood.

As for this clone: Its matching antigen is unknown.

This chain connects TRBV9 to TRBJ2-7; D possibly corresponds to TRBD1 (6 bases). The TCR comes from a human donor with non-small cell lung cancer whose response to radiotherapy plus ipilimumab could not be evaluated. Material: peripheral blood, obtained from a patient treated with radiotherapy plus ipilimumab. This chain's CDR3 is CASSVSQGTVEQYF. DNA for the CDR3: TGTGCCAGCAGCGTATCCCAGGGGACGGTCGAGCAGTACTTC.